Below are 17 T cell receptor beta chains sequenced from a single sample in a study of somatic mutations in cytotoxic T cells in rheumatoid arthritis. Here immunoSEQ multiplex PCR was the method, and the copy in TCRdb shows in-frame clones only, minus some. Here the sample spans around 19,000 clones, around 83% being singletons. Input material: CD8+ T cells sorted from blood. These receptors were collected from an adult with rheumatoid arthritis.

The V call is TRBV28, the J call TRBJ1-5; 7 nucleotides line up with TRBD1. CDR3 length: 15 residues. The germline V gene has CDR1 MDHEN and CDR2 SYDVKM. V dropped 7 bases and J dropped 9; count of bases not matched to a gene: 15. CDR3 residues: CASTRTRDSGGPQHF. The CDR3 region has the DNA TGTGCCAGCACCAGGACCCGGGACTCAGGGGGGCCCCAGCATTTT.

The gene calls are TRBV7-9 and TRBJ2-2; TRBD2 is a possible D gene (5 bases). The CDR3 is 13 amino acids. Germline assignment: CDR1 SEHNR and CDR2 FQNEAQ (reference sequence). Trimming took 3 bases from V and 5 from J, leaving 7 bases between them. The CDR3 loop is CASSFPGTGELFF. The CDR3 DNA reads as TGTGCCAGCAGCTTTCCGGGGACCGGGGAGCTGTTTTTT.

The genes are TRBV27 and TRBJ2-7, with D possibly matching TRBD2 (6 bases). Germline CDR1 reads MNHEY; CDR2 reads SMNVEV (reference sequence). The CDR3 totals 14 residues. Trimming took off 5 bases at V and 6 bases at J, with 17 bases between the two ends. CDR3 sequence reads: CASSTGGGYGEQYF. The CDR3, as DNA: TGTGCCAGCAGTACAGGAGGAGGGTACGGCGAGCAGTACTTC.

V usage is TRBV6-5 and J usage is TRBJ2-7; D possibly corresponds to TRBD1 (5 bases). This CDR3 spans 13 amino acids. Germline lookup yields CDR1 MNHEY and CDR2 SVGAGI. With 3 bases removed from V and 4 bases from J, the gap between germline ends came to 10 bases. The CDR3 sequence: CASSYHRLYEQYF. In nucleotides, the CDR3 is TGTGCCAGCAGTTATCACAGGCTATACGAGCAGTACTTC.

This clone was observed a single time. V is TRBV28 and J is TRBJ2-2; 7 nucleotides match TRBD1. Per germline, CDR1 MDHEN and CDR2 SYDVKM. The CDR3 covers 17 residues. After removal of 1 base from V and 1 base from J, the junction contained 6 bases not matched to a gene. CDR3 sequence (DNA): TGTGCCAGCAGTTTATTGAGGGGACAGCGGAACACCGGGGAGCTGTTTTTT. Amino acid sequence: CASSLLRGQRNTGELFF.

This chain connects TRBV20-1 to TRBJ2-7, with 8 positions matching TRBD1. The length of the CDR3 is 11 residues. V trimming: 5 bases; J trimming: 3 bases; junction bases outside the gene matches: 0. Germline assignment: CDR1 DFQATT and CDR2 SNEGSKA (reference sequence). The DNA for the CDR3 is TGCAGTGCTGGGACAGGCTACGAGCAGTACTTC. This codes for CSAGTGYEQYF.

CDR3 coding DNA: TGCAGCGTCATTACAGGGACGGAAAAACTGTTTTTT. Its protein is CSVITGTEKLFF. The chain has TRBV29-1 and TRBJ1-4; TRBD1 is a possible D gene (6 bases). From germline, CDR1 is SQVTM and CDR2 ANQGSEA. CDR3 length equals 12 residues. Deletions cut 6 bases from V and 8 bases from J, with 13 bases between.

CDR3 sequence: CASSLAGVTDTQYF. CDR3 bases: TGTGCCAGCAGCTTAGCGGGAGTAACAGATACGCAGTATTTT. V usage is TRBV7-8 and J usage is TRBJ2-3; D possibly corresponds to TRBD2 (5 bases). V lost 0 bases to trimming and J lost 3 bases, with 7 bases between them. The CDR3 runs to 14 residues. The germline CDR1 and CDR2 sequences are SGHVS and FQNEAQ.

J is TRBJ2-1 and V is TRBV27, with 7 positions matching TRBD2. The germline V gene has CDR1 MNHEY and CDR2 SMNVEV (reference sequence). This CDR3 has 14 amino acids. The V segment lost 10 bases and the J segment 7 bases; nucleotides outside the gene matches: 13. DNA of the CDR3: TGTGCCATCGCACATAGCGGGCCCTCGAATGAGCAGTTCTTC. Residues: CAIAHSGPSNEQFF.

V usage is TRBV2 and J usage is TRBJ2-1; no definite D call. The CDR3 is 15 residues long. The germline gives CDR1 SNHLY, CDR2 FYNNEI. Trimming removed 4 bases from V and 0 bases from J, with 10 bases in between. CDR3 nucleotide sequence: TGTGCCAGCAGTGGGTGGGTGAGCTCCTACAATGAGCAGTTCTTC. Residues: CASSGWVSSYNEQFF.

The CDR3 region is CASSEGEMSGANVLTF. CDR3 nucleotides: TGTGCCAGCAGTGAAGGGGAGATGTCTGGGGCCAACGTCCTGACTTTC. The chain has TRBV6-1 and TRBJ2-6, with D possibly TRBD2 on 5 matching bases. Germline V gene data show CDR1 as MNHNS and CDR2 as SASEGT. This CDR3 comprises 16 residues. The V gene lost 1 base and the J gene lost 1 base, with 8 bases spanning the gap.

V usage is TRBV27 and J usage is TRBJ1-6, with D uncertain. CDR3 size: 15 residues. The V end was cut by 2 bases, the J end by 6 bases, with 11 bases between. The germline gives CDR1 MNHEY, CDR2 SMNVEV (reference sequence). This CDR3 is CASSLVDSGNSPLHF. CDR3 coding DNA: TGTGCCAGCAGTTTAGTAGACTCGGGTAATTCACCCCTCCACTTT.

DNA for the CDR3: TGCGCCAGCAGCCGAACTAGCGGGCTCTACCAAGAGACCCAGTACTTC. It codes for CASSRTSGLYQETQYF. The chain carries TRBV5-1 and TRBJ2-5, with 9 bases aligning to TRBD2. This CDR3 contains 16 residues. The V gene end was trimmed by 4 bases and the J gene end by 0 bases; junction bases not matched to a gene: 7. Per the germline V gene, CDR1 is SGHRS and CDR2 is YFSETQ.

The chain joins TRBV9 to TRBJ2-4, with TRBD1 identical over 9 bases. The V gene end was trimmed by 4 bases and the J gene end by 2 bases; junction bases not matched to a gene: 13. CDR1 and CDR2 (germline): SGDLS, YYNGEE. CDR3 size: 18 residues. The CDR3 DNA sequence: TGTGCCAGCAGCCCTCGTACAGGGGGCCTCAGGTCCAAAAACATTCAGTACTTC. Translation gives CASSPRTGGLRSKNIQYF.

The chain uses TRBV7-9 and TRBJ1-1; 7 bases match TRBD1. The germline V gene encodes CDR1 SEHNR and CDR2 FQNEAQ (reference sequence). Germline trimming cut 0 bases from V and 2 bases from J; bases unmatched to any gene: 6. CDR3 length equals 16 residues. CDR3 coding DNA: TGTGCCAGCAGCTTAGCCGCTGGGACAGCAAACACTGAAGCTTTCTTT. It specifies CASSLAAGTANTEAFF.

V and J are TRBV5-6 and TRBJ2-7; 8 nucleotides match TRBD2. CDR1 is SGHDT and CDR2 is YYEEEE in the germline V gene. The CDR3 has 17 amino acids. Losses at the gene ends were 4 bases for V and 7 bases for J; bases not matched to a gene: 19. The CDR3 region has the DNA TGTGCCAGCAGCGCCGGTGGGACGGGAGGGCCGGCTAGTGAGCAGTACTTC. It translates to CASSAGGTGGPASEQYF.

Note on this clone: The sample has other DNA sequences that encode this CDR3 too. For the CDR3, the DNA is TGTGCCAGCAGCCTGGACCTATCCTACGAGCAGTACTTC. It specifies CASSLDLSYEQYF. The chain is built from TRBV5-5 and TRBJ2-7; D uncertain. CDR1 is SGHKS and CDR2 is YYEKEE in the germline V gene (reference sequence). V shed 4 bases and J shed 1 base, with 9 bases lying between them. This CDR3 has 13 amino acids.